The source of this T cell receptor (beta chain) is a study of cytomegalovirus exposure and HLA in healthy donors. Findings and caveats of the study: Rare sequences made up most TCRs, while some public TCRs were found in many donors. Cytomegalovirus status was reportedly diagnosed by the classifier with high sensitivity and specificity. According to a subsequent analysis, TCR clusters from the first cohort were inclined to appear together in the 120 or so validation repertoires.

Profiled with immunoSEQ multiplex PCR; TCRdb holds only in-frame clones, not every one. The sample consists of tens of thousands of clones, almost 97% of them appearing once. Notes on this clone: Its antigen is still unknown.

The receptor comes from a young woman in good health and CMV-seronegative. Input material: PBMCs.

CDR3 protein: CAITGGRANEQFF. The CDR3 DNA follows: TGTGCCATCACAGGCGGGAGGGCCAATGAGCAGTTCTTC. This sequence joins TRBV10-3 and TRBJ2-1; 9 nucleotides line up with TRBD2. CDR1 and CDR2 (germline): ENHRY, SYGVKD. The ends lost 7 bases at V and 6 bases at J; junction bases unmatched: 4. This CDR3 contains 13 residues.